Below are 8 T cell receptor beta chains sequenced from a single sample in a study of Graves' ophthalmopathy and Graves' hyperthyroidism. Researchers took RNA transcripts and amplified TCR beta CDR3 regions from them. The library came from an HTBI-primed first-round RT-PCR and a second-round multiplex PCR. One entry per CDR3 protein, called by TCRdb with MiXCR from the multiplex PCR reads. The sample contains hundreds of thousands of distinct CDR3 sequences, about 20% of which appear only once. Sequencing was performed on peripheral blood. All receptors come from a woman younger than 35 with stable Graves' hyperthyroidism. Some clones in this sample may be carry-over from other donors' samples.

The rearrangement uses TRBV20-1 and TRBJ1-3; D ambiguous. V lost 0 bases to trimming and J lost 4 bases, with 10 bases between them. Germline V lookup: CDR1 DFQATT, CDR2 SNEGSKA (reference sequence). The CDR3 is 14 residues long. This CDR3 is CSARDQGLGNTIYF. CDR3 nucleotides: TGCAGTGCTAGAGATCAAGGGCTCGGAAACACCATATATTTT.

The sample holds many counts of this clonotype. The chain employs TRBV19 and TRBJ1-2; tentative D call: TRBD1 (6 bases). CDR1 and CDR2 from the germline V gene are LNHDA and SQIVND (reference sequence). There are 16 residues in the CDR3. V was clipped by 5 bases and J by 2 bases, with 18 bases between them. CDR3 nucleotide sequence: TGTGCCAGTAGTCGGGACATGGCTTCTCTGAACTATGGCTACACCTTC. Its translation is CASSRDMASLNYGYTF.

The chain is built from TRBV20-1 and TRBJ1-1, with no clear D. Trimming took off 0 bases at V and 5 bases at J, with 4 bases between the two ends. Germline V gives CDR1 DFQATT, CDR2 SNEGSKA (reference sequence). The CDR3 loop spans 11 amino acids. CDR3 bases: TGCAGTGCTAGAGAGGAAACTGAAGCTTTCTTT. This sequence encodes CSAREETEAFF.

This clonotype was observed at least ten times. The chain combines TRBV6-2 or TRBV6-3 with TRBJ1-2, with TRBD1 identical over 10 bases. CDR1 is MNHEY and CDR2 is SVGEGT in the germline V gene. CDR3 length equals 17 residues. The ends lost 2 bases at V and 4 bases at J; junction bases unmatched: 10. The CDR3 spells CASSYTIGTGVFYGYTF. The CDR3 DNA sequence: TGTGCCAGCAGTTACACGATCGGGACAGGGGTTTTCTATGGCTACACCTTC.

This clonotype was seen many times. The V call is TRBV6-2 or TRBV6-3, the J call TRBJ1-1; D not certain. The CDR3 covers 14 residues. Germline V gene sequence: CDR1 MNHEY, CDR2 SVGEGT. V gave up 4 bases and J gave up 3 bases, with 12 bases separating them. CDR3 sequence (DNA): TGTGCCAGCAGTTTCGGCCGTTTGGACACTGAAGCTTTCTTT. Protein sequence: CASSFGRLDTEAFF.

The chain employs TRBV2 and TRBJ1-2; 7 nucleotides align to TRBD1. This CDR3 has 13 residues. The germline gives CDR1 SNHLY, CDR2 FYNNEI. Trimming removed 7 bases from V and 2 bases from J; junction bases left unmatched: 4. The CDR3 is CASKRGQNYGYTF. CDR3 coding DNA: TGTGCCAGCAAAAGGGGACAGAACTATGGCTACACCTTC.

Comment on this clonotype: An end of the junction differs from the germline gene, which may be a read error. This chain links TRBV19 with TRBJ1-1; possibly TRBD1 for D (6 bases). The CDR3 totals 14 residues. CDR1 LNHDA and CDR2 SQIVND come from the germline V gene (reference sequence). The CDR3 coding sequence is TGTGCCAGTAGCCTCCGTCCGGGGGACACTGAAACTTTCTTT. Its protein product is CASSLRPGDTETFF.

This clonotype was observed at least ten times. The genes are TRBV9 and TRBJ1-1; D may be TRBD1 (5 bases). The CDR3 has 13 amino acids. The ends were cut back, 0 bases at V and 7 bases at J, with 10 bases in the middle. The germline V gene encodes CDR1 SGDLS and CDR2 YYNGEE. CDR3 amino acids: CASSVDRIGEAFF. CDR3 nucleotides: TGTGCCAGCAGCGTAGACAGGATCGGTGAAGCTTTCTTT.